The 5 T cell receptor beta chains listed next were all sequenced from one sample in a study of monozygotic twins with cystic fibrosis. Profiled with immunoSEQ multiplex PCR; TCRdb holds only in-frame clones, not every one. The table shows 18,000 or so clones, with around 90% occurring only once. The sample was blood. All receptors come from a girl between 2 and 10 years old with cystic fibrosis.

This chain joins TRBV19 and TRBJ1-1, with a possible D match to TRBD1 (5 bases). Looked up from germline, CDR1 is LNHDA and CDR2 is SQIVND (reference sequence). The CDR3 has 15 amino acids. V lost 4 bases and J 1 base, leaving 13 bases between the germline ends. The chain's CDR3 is CASSTGGRGNTEAFF. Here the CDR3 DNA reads TGTGCCAGTAGTACGGGGGGACGAGGGAACACTGAAGCTTTCTTT.

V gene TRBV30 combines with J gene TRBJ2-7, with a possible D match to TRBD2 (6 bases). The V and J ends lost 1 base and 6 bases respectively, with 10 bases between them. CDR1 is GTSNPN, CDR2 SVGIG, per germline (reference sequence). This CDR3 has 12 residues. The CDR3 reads CAWSALAAEQYF. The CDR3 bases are TGTGCCTGGAGTGCACTAGCAGCCGAGCAGTACTTC. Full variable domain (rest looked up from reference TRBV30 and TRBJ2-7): SQTIHQWPATLVQPVGSPLSLECTVEGTSNPNLYWYRQAAGRGLQLLFYSVGIGQISSEVPQNLSASRPQDRQFILSSKKLLLSDSGFYLCAWSALAAEQYFGPGTRLTVT.

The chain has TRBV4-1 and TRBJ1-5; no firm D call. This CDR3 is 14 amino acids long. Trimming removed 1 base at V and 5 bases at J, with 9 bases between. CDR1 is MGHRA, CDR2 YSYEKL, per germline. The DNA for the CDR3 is TGCGCCAGCAGCCAAGTGGGAAGGGATCAGCCCCAGCATTTT. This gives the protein CASSQVGRDQPQHF.

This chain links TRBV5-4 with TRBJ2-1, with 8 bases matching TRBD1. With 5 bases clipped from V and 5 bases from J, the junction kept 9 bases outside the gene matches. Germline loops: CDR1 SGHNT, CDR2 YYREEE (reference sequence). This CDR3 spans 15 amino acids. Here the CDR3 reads CASSGQGGFDNEQFF. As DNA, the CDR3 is TGTGCCAGCAGTGGACAGGGCGGGTTTGACAATGAGCAGTTCTTC.

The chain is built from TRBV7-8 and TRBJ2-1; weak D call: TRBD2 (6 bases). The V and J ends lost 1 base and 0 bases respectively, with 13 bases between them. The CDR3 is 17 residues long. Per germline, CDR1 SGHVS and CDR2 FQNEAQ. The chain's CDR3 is CASSLVIGLNSYNEQFF. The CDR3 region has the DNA TGTGCCAGCAGCTTAGTCATTGGACTAAACTCCTACAATGAGCAGTTCTTC.